This TCR beta chain originates from a study of shared clonotypes between healthy human individuals. The CDR3 sequence is 16 residues long. With 1 base removed from V and 4 bases from J, the gap between germline ends came to 15 bases. Germline V gene sequence: CDR1 SEHNR, CDR2 FQNEAQ (reference sequence). Some clones are missing from TCRdb's copy, which holds only in-frame ones; the method was immunoSEQ multiplex PCR. The table shows around 2,000,000 clones, with about 95% occurring only once. Naive CD8 populations comprised CD45RO-negative cells positively selected for CCR7, excluding terminally differentiated effector memory CD45RA+ cells.

The chain is built from TRBV7-9 and TRBJ2-3; perhaps D is TRBD1 or TRBD2 (5 bases each). Material for sequencing was naive CD8+ T cells sorted from blood. This TCR came from a man younger than 30 in good health. The CDR3 is CASSLVNWMGADTQYF. The CDR3 DNA reads TGTGCCAGCAGCTTAGTTAACTGGATGGGGGCAGATACGCAGTATTTT.